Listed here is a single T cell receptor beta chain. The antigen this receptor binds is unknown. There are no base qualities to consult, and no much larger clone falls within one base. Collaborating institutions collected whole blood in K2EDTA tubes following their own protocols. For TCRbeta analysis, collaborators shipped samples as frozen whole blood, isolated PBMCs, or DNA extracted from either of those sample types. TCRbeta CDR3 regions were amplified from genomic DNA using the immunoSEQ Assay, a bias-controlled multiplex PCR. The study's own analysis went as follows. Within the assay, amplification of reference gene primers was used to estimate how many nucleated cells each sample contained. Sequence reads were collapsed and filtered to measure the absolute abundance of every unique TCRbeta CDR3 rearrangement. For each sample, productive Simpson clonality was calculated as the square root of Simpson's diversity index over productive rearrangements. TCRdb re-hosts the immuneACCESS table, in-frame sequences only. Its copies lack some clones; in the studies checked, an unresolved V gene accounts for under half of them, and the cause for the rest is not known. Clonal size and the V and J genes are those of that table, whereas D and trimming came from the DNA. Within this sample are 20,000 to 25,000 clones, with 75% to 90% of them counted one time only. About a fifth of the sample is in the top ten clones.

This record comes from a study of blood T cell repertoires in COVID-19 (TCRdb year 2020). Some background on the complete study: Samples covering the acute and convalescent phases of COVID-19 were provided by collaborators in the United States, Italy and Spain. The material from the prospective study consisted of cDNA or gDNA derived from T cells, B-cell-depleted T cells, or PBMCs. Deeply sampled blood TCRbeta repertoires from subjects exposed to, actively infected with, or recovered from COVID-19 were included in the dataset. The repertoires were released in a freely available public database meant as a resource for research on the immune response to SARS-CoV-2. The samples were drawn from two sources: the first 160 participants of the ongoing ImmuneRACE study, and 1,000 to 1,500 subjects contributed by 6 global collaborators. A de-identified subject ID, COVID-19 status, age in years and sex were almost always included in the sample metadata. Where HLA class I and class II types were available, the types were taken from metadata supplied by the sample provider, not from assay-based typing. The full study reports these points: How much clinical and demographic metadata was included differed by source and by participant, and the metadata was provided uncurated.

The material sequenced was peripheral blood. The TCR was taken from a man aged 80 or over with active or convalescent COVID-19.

The DNA sequence reads TGTGCCAGCAGCTTAATACAGGACAGAGCCTACGAGCAGTACTTC. This gives the protein CASSLIQDRAYEQYF. The chain joins TRBV7-2 to TRBJ2-7; TRBD1 could be the D gene, as 6 bases match. For CDR1 and CDR2, the germline V gene lists SGHTA and FQGNSA. The CDR3 contains 15 residues, cysteine and phenylalanine counted. CDR3 DNA is the only sequence kept; it has 45 bases, read in frame from the first base. V is pared back by 2 bases and J by 2 bases, with 13 bases lying between the germline termini.